The 21 T cell receptor beta chains reported below all come from one sample, sequenced in a study of control samples from healthy donors and cancer patients. Profiling relied on immunoSEQ multiplex PCR, and the TCRdb table lists in-frame clones only, not all of them. The table has about 200,000 clones, about 89% seen once; the top ten hold approximately 2%. The sample consisted of blood. All receptors derive from a man aged 25-45 years in good health.

The V gene is TRBV30, the J gene TRBJ1-2; weak D call: TRBD1 (5 bases). Trimming left V 7 bases short and J 4 bases short, with 16 bases between. Germline V CDR1 and CDR2: GTSNPN, SVGIG (reference sequence). The CDR3 covers 13 residues. CDR3 DNA: TGTGCCTCCCGGTGGGATGACAGCTATGGCTACACCTTC. Its protein is CASRWDDSYGYTF.

The chain carries TRBV7-9 and TRBJ2-7; D call uncertain. The CDR3 runs to 12 residues. The V end was cut by 6 bases, the J end by 5 bases, with 11 bases between. CDR1 and CDR2 (germline): SEHNR, FQNEAQ (reference sequence). The CDR3 here is CASRGGSDEQYF. CDR3 DNA: TGTGCCAGCAGGGGCGGATCGGACGAGCAGTACTTC.

The chain combines TRBV29-1 with TRBJ1-2; D not certain. The CDR3 length is 12 residues. V dropped 7 bases and J dropped 1 base, with 10 bases sitting between them. The germline CDR1 and CDR2 sequences are SQVTM and ANQGSEA. Here the CDR3 reads CSASSLNYGYTF. CDR3 nucleotide sequence: TGCAGCGCCTCCTCGCTTAACTATGGCTACACCTTC.

The rearrangement uses TRBV18 and TRBJ2-6; possible D gene TRBD1, 6 bases. From germline, CDR1 is KGHSH and CDR2 LQKENI. The V end lost 1 base, the J end lost 0 bases, and 10 bases lay between the germline ends. This CDR3 is built from 17 residues. CDR3 nucleotide sequence: TGTGCCAGCTCACCACTCGGGACAACCTCTGGGGCCAACGTCCTGACTTTC. Translation gives CASSPLGTTSGANVLTF. Full variable domain (remainder filled in from reference TRBV18 and TRBJ2-6): NAGVMQNPRHLVRRRGQEARLRCSPMKGHSHVYWYRQLPEEGLKFMVYLQKENIIDESGMPKERFSAEFPKEGPSILRIQQVVRGDSAAYFCASSPLGTTSGANVLTFGAGSRLTVL.

The chain combines TRBV12-3 or TRBV12-4 with TRBJ2-1; tentative D call: TRBD2 (5 bases). Between the trimmed V and J ends, which lost 4 bases and 10 bases, there was a span of 11 bases. The CDR3 loop spans 12 amino acids. The CDR3 nucleotides read TGTGCCAGCAGTTCGGCGGGTCGGGAGCAGTTCTTC. Translation: CASSSAGREQFF.

This sequence joins TRBV19 and TRBJ2-1; TRBD1 agrees at 7 bases. V lost 6 bases, J lost 4 bases, and 3 bases stayed unmatched. The CDR3 has 13 amino acids. The germline V gene encodes CDR1 LNHDA and CDR2 SQIVND (reference sequence). The DNA of the CDR3 is TGTGCCAGTAGGACAGGGAATTACAATGAGCAGTTCTTC. It is translated as CASRTGNYNEQFF.

The chain has TRBV29-1 and TRBJ2-7, with D perhaps TRBD1 or TRBD2 (5 bases each). V lost 7 bases and J lost 8, with 15 bases in between. The CDR3 consists of 11 residues. Germline loops: CDR1 SQVTM, CDR2 ANQGSEA. This CDR3 is CSAGWDQKQYF. CDR3 nucleotide sequence: TGCAGCGCCGGATGGGACCAGAAGCAGTACTTC.

The chain uses TRBV5-1 and TRBJ2-7; D possibly corresponds to TRBD1 (5 bases). Trimming removed 0 bases at V and 7 bases at J, with 14 bases between. Germline V lookup: CDR1 SGHRS, CDR2 YFSETQ. The CDR3 is 14 residues long. The CDR3 nucleotides are TGCGCCAGCAGCTTGGGACAGCCAAGCTGGGAGCAGTACTTC. It encodes CASSLGQPSWEQYF.

This rearrangement joins TRBV4-1 to TRBJ2-1, with 9 bases aligning to TRBD1. J lost 3 bases, V lost 3 bases, and 6 bases had no gene match. This CDR3 has 16 residues. The germline V gene has CDR1 MGHRA and CDR2 YSYEKL. The CDR3 region has the DNA TGCGCCAGCAGCCATTCCGGGACAGGGAACTACAATGAGCAGTTCTTC. Its translation: CASSHSGTGNYNEQFF.

With regard to this clone: The sample carries other DNA sequences with the same CDR3. DNA of the CDR3: TGTGCCAGCAGCGTAGGACTAGCGGGGGACGAGCAGTTCTTC. Encoded protein: CASSVGLAGDEQFF. The rearrangement uses TRBV9 and TRBJ2-1, with 12 positions matching TRBD2. Germline CDR1 reads SGDLS; CDR2 reads YYNGEE. V trimming: 0 bases; J trimming: 10 bases; junction bases outside the gene matches: 2. CDR3 length equals 14 residues.

The chain couples TRBV11-2 to TRBJ1-1; no clear D gene. The ends were cut back, 2 bases at V and 0 bases at J, with 10 bases in the middle. CDR3 length: 15 amino acids. The germline CDR1 and CDR2 sequences are SGHAT and FQNNGV. The CDR3 region is CASSLLGLMNTEAFF. CDR3 in DNA: TGTGCCAGCAGCTTATTAGGGCTCATGAACACTGAAGCTTTCTTT.

V usage is TRBV18 and J usage is TRBJ2-3, with 9 bases that match TRBD2. This CDR3 spans 14 amino acids. Germline V gives CDR1 KGHSH, CDR2 LQKENI. With 3 bases clipped from V and 7 bases from J, the junction kept 5 bases outside the gene matches. CDR3 coding DNA: TGTGCCAGCTCACCGCAGCGGGGGGAATATACGCAGTATTTT. Residues: CASSPQRGEYTQYF. The variable domain in full, completed from reference TRBV18 and TRBJ2-3, reads NAGVMQNPRHLVRRRGQEARLRCSPMKGHSHVYWYRQLPEEGLKFMVYLQKENIIDESGMPKERFSAEFPKEGPSILRIQQVVRGDSAAYFCASSPQRGEYTQYFGPGTRLTVL.

V and J are TRBV20-1 and TRBJ2-3; D gene unclear. The length of the CDR3 is 10 residues. Deletions cut 3 bases from V and 5 bases from J, with 3 bases between. The germline CDR1 and CDR2 sequences are DFQATT and SNEGSKA (reference sequence). Written as DNA, the CDR3 is TGCAGTGCTAGCGGAGATACGCAGTATTTT. Residues: CSASGDTQYF.

The chain employs TRBV11-3 and TRBJ2-1; possibly TRBD1 for D (5 bases). Germline V gives CDR1 SGHNT, CDR2 YENEEA. The CDR3 spans 14 residues. V was cut by 5 bases and J by 5 bases, with 13 bases left in between. CDR3 protein: CASSRTQGNNEQFF. The DNA for the CDR3 is TGTGCCAGCAGCCGAACCCAGGGTAACAATGAGCAGTTCTTC.

The CDR3 region is CSASTAGQIKETQYF. The CDR3 nucleotides read TGCAGTGCTAGTACTGCGGGACAGATAAAAGAGACCCAGTACTTC. V usage is TRBV20-1 and J usage is TRBJ2-5; TRBD1 might be the D (7 bases). In germline, CDR1 is DFQATT, CDR2 SNEGSKA (reference sequence). V was shortened by 3 bases and J by 3 bases, with 17 bases between the two germline ends. CDR3 length equals 15 residues.

Written as DNA, the CDR3 is TGTGCCTGGTATCGGGACAGGGCAAACACCATATATTTT. This translates into CAWYRDRANTIYF. The V call is TRBV30, the J call TRBJ1-3, with 9 bases lining up with TRBD1. The germline V gene has CDR1 GTSNPN and CDR2 SVGIG (reference sequence). Unmatched junction bases numbered 5, after V lost 5 bases and J lost 6 bases. The CDR3 length is 13 residues. Combining the CDR3 with reference TRBV30 and TRBJ1-3 gives the whole variable domain SQTIHQWPATLVQPVGSPLSLECTVEGTSNPNLYWYRQAAGRGLQLLFYSVGIGQISSEVPQNLSASRPQDRQFILSSKKLLLSDSGFYLCAWYRDRANTIYFGEGSWLTVV.

This chain connects TRBV14 to TRBJ2-7; a weak D match, TRBD2 (5 bases). Trimming shortened V by 2 bases and J by 5 bases, and 10 bases separated the two germline ends. Germline V CDR1 and CDR2: SGHDN, FVKESK. The CDR3 has 13 amino acids. The CDR3 coding sequence is TGTGCCAGCAGCCAATCGGCTAGCCACGAGCAGTACTTC. Translation: CASSQSASHEQYF.

This clone occurred once. The chain carries TRBV3-1 (or the pseudogene TRBV3-2) and TRBJ1-2; possibly TRBD1 for D (5 bases). The CDR3 loop spans 14 amino acids. Per the germline V gene, CDR1 is LGHDT and CDR2 is YNNKEL (reference sequence). The V end lost 4 bases, the J end lost 0 bases, and 9 bases lay between the germline ends. The CDR3 is CASSLLTANYGYTF. The CDR3 DNA reads as TGTGCCAGCAGCCTTCTGACAGCTAACTATGGCTACACCTTC.

The chain combines TRBV7-9 with TRBJ2-2; 9 nucleotides align to TRBD1. Per germline, CDR1 SEHNR and CDR2 FQNEAQ (reference sequence). The V segment lost 2 bases and the J segment 3 bases; nucleotides outside the gene matches: 7. The CDR3 consists of 17 residues. The CDR3 DNA reads TGTGCCAGCAGCTTACTTTCTGGGACAGGGTACACCGGGGAGCTGTTTTTT. Its translation is CASSLLSGTGYTGELFF.

The V call is TRBV12-2, the J call TRBJ2-7; TRBD2, the table's D call, was not compared with the DNA. TRBV12-2 is deemed a pseudogene. The CDR3 has 13 residues. The CDR3 loop reads CASRLGTRDEQYF. The CDR3 DNA follows: TGTGCAAGTCGCTTAGGGACTAGAGACGAGCAGTACTTC.

The CDR3 spells CASSSRGDQGYTEAFF. The CDR3 DNA reads as TGCGCCAGCAGCTCCCGGGGGGACCAGGGTTACACTGAAGCTTTCTTT. The chain has TRBV5-1 and TRBJ1-1; tentative D call: TRBD1 (5 bases). Per germline, CDR1 SGHRS and CDR2 YFSETQ. The CDR3 loop spans 16 amino acids. Deletions cut 3 bases from V and 3 bases from J, with 18 bases between.